Detailed here is one T cell receptor (beta chain). The germline V gene has CDR1 MDHEN and CDR2 SYDVKM. Deletions cut 5 bases from V and 0 bases from J, with 13 bases between. The CDR3 spans 15 residues. The sample comes from a study of shared clonotypes between healthy human individuals. Profiled with immunoSEQ multiplex PCR; TCRdb holds only in-frame clones, not every one. The top ten clones hold roughly 0.13% of a sample with 2,100,000 or so clones, approximately 94% of them seen once. The chain couples TRBV28 to TRBJ1-2; D is unclear. The sample comprised naive CD4+ T cells sorted from blood. Subset: CD45RA+ positively selected. This TCR was recovered from a young man in good health. CDR3 in DNA: TGTGCCAGCAGTCCACGGACGGTGACTAACTATGGCTACACCTTC. Its translation: CASSPRTVTNYGYTF.